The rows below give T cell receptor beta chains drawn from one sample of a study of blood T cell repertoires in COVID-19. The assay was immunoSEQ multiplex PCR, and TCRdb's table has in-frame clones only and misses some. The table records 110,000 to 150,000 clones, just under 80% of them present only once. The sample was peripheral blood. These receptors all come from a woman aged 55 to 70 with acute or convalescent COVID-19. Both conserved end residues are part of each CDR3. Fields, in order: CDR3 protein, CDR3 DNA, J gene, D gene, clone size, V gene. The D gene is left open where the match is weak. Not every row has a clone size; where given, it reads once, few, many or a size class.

CASSLGLQGRVTYEQYF | TGTGCCAGCAGCTTGGGCCTACAGGGTAGAGTAACCTACGAGCAGTACTTC | TRBJ2-7 | NA | NA | TRBV5-6
CAIGRGQPQHF | TGTGCCATCGGACGGGGTCAGCCCCAGCATTTT | TRBJ1-5 | NA | NA | TRBV6-5
CASSLPLTGPGELFF | TGTGCCAGCAGCTTACCCCTGACAGGGCCCGGGGAGCTGTTTTTT | TRBJ2-2 | TRBD1 | NA | TRBV7-3
CASSETSGLAGIYTDTQYF | TGTGCCAGCAGTGAGACGTCGGGACTAGCGGGGATTTACACAGATACGCAGTATTTT | TRBJ2-3 | TRBD2 | NA | TRBV28
CASSALTGREQYF | TGTGCCAGCAGTGCCTTGACAGGCCGCGAGCAGTACTTC | TRBJ2-7 | NA | NA | TRBV2
CASSLRGSAYEQYF | TGTGCCAGCAGCTTAAGGGGGAGCGCCTACGAGCAGTACTTC | TRBJ2-7 | NA | once | TRBV11-2
CASSLHRDRGDQPQHF | TGTGCCAGTAGTCTACACCGGGACAGGGGTGATCAGCCCCAGCATTTT | TRBJ1-5 | TRBD1 | NA | TRBV19
CASSQASGKAYEQYF | TGTGCCAGCAGCCAAGCTAGCGGTAAAGCCTACGAGCAGTACTTC | TRBJ2-7 | TRBD2 | NA | TRBV3-1/TRBV3-2
CASSLEQRQPQHF | TGTGCCAGCAGCTTAGAGCAGCGGCAGCCCCAGCATTTT | TRBJ1-5 | NA | NA | TRBV11-2
CASSPSGGGAYNEQFF | TGTGCCAGCAGCCCCTCCGGGGGAGGTGCCTACAATGAGCAGTTCTTC | TRBJ2-1 | NA | NA | TRBV7-3
CASSPLRAYSYEQYF | TGTGCCAGCTCACCATTGCGCGCGTACTCCTACGAGCAGTACTTC | TRBJ2-7 | NA | NA | TRBV18
CSARQGPAATGELFF | TGCAGCGCACGACAGGGGCCTGCGGCCACCGGGGAGCTGTTTTTT | TRBJ2-2 | TRBD1 | NA | TRBV29-1
CASSSDSSYNSPLHF | TGTGCCAGCAGCTCAGACAGCTCCTATAATTCACCCCTCCACTTT | TRBJ1-6 | NA | many | TRBV11-2
CASRLQQGAWETQYF | TGTGCCAGCAGGCTACAACAGGGGGCTTGGGAGACCCAGTACTTC | TRBJ2-5 | TRBD1 | NA | TRBV6-5
CASSVDPTTGAKYF | TGTGCCAGCAGCGTAGACCCCACCACTGGGGCTAAGTATTTT | TRBJ2-3 | NA | NA | TRBV9
CASSLVGGNEQFF | TGCGCCAGCAGCTTGGTGGGGGGCAATGAGCAGTTCTTC | TRBJ2-1 | NA | NA | TRBV5-1
CASSRLGGASTDTQYF | TGTGCCAGTAGTCGCCTAGGGGGGGCGAGCACAGATACGCAGTATTTT | TRBJ2-3 | NA | NA | TRBV19
CASSVSVAYNEQFF | TGTGCCAGCAGTGTTTCTGTAGCCTACAATGAGCAGTTCTTC | TRBJ2-1 | NA | NA | TRBV6-4
CATLGPVYEQYF | TGTGCCACTCTGGGGCCGGTCTACGAGCAGTACTTC | TRBJ2-7 | NA | once | TRBV6-5
CASSLTGDYTDTQYF | TGTGCCAGCAGCTTAACGGGGGACTACACAGATACGCAGTATTTT | TRBJ2-3 | TRBD2 | NA | TRBV7-7
CASSPQWFDLETQYF | TGTGCCAGCAGTCCCCAGTGGTTTGATCTGGAGACCCAGTACTTC | TRBJ2-5 | NA | NA | TRBV28
CASSQDVTGQETQYF | TGCGCCAGCAGCCAAGATGTGACGGGCCAAGAGACCCAGTACTTC | TRBJ2-5 | NA | NA | TRBV4-1
CASSQSGRPYEQYF | TGTGCCAGCAGCCAAAGTGGGAGACCCTACGAGCAGTACTTC | TRBJ2-7 | NA | few | TRBV14
CASSTHKDGGTDTQYF | TGTGCCAGCAGCACACATAAAGACGGGGGCACAGATACGCAGTATTTT | TRBJ2-3 | NA | NA | TRBV7-9
CASSQEGAPFYEQYF | TGCGCCAGCAGCCAAGAGGGAGCGCCTTTCTACGAGCAGTACTTC | TRBJ2-7 | NA | NA | TRBV4-1
CASSSRDRYQPQHF | TGTGCCAGCAGCTCCCGGGACAGGTATCAGCCCCAGCATTTT | TRBJ1-5 | TRBD1 | NA | TRBV5-6
CASSLRDRFGGPYAEAFF | TGTGCCAGCAGTCTCCGCGACAGGTTTGGGGGCCCGTACGCTGAAGCTTTCTTT | TRBJ1-1 | NA | NA | TRBV13
CASSFGQGLPGGEQFF | TGTGCCAGCAGCTTTGGGCAGGGCCTTCCAGGCGGTGAGCAGTTCTTC | TRBJ2-1 | NA | NA | TRBV7-9
CARSQKTTSGSYEQYF | TGTGCCAGAAGCCAAAAAACGACTAGCGGCTCCTACGAGCAGTACTTC | TRBJ2-7 | TRBD2 | NA | TRBV5-3